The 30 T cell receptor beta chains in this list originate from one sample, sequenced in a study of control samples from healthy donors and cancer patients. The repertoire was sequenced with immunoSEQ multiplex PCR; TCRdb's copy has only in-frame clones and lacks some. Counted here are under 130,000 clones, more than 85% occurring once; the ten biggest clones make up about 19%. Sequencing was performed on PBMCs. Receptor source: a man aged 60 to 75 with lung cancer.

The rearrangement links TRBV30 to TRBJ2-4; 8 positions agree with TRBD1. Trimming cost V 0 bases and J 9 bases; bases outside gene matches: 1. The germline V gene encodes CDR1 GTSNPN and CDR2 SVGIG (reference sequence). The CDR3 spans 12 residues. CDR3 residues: CAWSVQGGIQYF. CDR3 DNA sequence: TGTGCCTGGAGTGTACAGGGGGGCATTCAGTACTTC.

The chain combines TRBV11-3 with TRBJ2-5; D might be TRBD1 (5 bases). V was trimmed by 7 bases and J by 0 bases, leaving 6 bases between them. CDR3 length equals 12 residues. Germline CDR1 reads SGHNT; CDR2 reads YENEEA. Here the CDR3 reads CASKTDQETQYF. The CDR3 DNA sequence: TGTGCCAGCAAGACAGACCAAGAGACCCAGTACTTC.

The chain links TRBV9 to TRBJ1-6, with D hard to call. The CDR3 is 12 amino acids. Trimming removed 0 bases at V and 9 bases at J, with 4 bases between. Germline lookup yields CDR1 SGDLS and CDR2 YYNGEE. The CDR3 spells CASSVDISPLHF. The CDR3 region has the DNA TGTGCCAGCAGCGTAGATATTTCACCCCTCCACTTT. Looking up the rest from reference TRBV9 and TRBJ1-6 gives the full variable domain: DSGVTQTPKHLITATGQRVTLRCSPRSGDLSVYWYQQSLDQGLQFLIQYYNGEERAKGNILERFSAQQFPDLHSELNLSSLELGDSALYFCASSVDISPLHFGNGTRLTVT.

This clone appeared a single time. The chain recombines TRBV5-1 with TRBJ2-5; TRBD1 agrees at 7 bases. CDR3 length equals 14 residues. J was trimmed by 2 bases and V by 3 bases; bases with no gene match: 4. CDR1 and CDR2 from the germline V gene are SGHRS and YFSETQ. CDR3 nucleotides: TGCGCCAGCAGCTCGGGACAGATGCAAGAGACCCAGTACTTC. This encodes CASSSGQMQETQYF. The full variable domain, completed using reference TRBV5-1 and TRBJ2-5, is KAGVTQTPRYLIKTRGQQVTLSCSPISGHRSVSWYQQTPGQGLQFLFEYFSETQRNKGNFPGRFSGRQFSNSRSEMNVSTLELGDSALYLCASSSGQMQETQYFGPGTRLLVL.

The CDR3: CASSRDGNNEKLFF. In DNA form, the CDR3 reads TGTGCCAGCAGCCGGGACGGTAATAATGAAAAACTGTTTTTT. The chain recombines TRBV7-6 with TRBJ1-4; TRBD1 is a possible D gene (5 bases). V lost 5 bases and J lost 4, with 11 bases in between. The CDR3 covers 14 residues. Per the germline V gene, CDR1 is SGHVS and CDR2 is FNYEAQ.

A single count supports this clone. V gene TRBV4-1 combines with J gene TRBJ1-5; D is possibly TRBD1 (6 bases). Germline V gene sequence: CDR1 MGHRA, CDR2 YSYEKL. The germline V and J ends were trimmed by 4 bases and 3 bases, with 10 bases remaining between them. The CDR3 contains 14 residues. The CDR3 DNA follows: TGCGCCAGCAGCCCCCAGGGACACAATCAGCCCCAGCATTTT. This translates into CASSPQGHNQPQHF.

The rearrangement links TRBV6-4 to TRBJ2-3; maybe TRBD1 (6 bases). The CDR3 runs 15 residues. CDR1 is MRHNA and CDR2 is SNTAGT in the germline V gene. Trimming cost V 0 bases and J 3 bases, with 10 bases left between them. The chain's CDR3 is CASSDSHRETDTQYF. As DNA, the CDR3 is TGTGCCAGCAGTGACTCTCACAGGGAGACAGATACGCAGTATTTT.

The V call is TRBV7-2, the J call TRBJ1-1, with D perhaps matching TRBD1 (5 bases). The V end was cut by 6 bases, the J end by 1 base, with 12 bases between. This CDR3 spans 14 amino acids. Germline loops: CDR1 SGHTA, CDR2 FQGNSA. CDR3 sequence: CASSPQGQNTEAFF. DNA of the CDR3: TGTGCCAGCAGTCCCCAGGGCCAGAACACTGAAGCTTTCTTT.

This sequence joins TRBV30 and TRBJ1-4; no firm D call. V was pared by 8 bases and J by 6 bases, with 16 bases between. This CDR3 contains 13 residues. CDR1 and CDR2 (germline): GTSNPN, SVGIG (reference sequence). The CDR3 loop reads CAQAGSGDEKLFF. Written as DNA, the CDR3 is TGTGCCCAAGCGGGCTCCGGTGATGAAAAACTGTTTTTT.

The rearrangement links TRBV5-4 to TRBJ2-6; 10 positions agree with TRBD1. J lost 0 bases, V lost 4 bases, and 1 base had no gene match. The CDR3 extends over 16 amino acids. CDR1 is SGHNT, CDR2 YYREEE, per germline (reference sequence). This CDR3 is CASSRDRGSGANVLTF. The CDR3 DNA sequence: TGTGCCAGCAGCCGGGACAGGGGCTCTGGGGCCAACGTCCTGACTTTC.

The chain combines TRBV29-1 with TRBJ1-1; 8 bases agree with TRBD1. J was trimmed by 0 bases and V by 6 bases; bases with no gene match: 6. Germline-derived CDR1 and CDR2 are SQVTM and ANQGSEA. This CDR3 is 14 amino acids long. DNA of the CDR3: TGCAGCGTGTCAACAGGGGGATTGAACACTGAAGCTTTCTTT. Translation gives CSVSTGGLNTEAFF.

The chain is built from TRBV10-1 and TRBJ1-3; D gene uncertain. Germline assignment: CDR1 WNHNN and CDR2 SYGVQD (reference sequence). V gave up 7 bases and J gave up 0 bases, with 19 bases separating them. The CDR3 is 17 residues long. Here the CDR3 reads CASTDILGSLSGNTIYF. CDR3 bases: TGCGCCAGCACCGACATCCTTGGGTCCCTCTCTGGAAACACCATATATTTT.

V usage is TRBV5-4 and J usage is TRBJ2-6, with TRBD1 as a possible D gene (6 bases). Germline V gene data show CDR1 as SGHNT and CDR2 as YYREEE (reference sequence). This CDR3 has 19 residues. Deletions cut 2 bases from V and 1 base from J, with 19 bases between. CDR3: CASSLNAGTRQSGANVLTF. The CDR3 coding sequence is TGTGCCAGCAGCTTAAACGCCGGGACACGACAATCTGGGGCCAACGTCCTGACTTTC. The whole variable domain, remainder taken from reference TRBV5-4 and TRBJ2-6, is ETGVTQSPTHLIKTRGQQVTLRCSSQSGHNTVSWYQQALGQGPQFIFQYYREEENGRGNFPPRFSGLQFPNYSSELNVNALELDDSALYLCASSLNAGTRQSGANVLTFGAGSRLTVL.

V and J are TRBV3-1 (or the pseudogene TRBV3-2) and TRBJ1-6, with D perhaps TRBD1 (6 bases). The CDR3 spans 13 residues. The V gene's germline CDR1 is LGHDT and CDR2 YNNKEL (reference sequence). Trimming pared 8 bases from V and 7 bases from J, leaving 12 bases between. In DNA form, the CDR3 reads TGTGCCAGCGCGACAGGCTTCAATTCACCCCTCCACTTT. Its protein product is CASATGFNSPLHF.

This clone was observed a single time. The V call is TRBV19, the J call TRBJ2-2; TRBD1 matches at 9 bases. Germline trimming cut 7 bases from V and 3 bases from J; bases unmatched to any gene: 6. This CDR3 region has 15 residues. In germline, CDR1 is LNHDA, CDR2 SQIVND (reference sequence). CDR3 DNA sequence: TGTGCCAGTAACGGACAGGGGCTTTACACCGGGGAGCTGTTTTTT. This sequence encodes CASNGQGLYTGELFF.

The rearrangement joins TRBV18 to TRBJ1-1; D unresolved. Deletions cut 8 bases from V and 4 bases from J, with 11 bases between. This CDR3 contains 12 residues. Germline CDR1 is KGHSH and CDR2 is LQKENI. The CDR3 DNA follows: TGTGCCAGCAGGTTGGGTAGCACTGAAGCTTTCTTT. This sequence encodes CASRLGSTEAFF.

The CDR3 spells CASSLDLGGYGYTF. DNA for the CDR3: TGCGCCAGCAGCTTGGATCTGGGAGGCTATGGCTACACCTTC. The V gene is TRBV5-1, the J gene TRBJ1-2, with no clear D. Trimming removed 0 bases from V and 4 bases from J, with 10 bases in between. The CDR3 extends over 14 amino acids. Germline V lookup: CDR1 SGHRS, CDR2 YFSETQ. The whole variable domain, remainder taken from reference TRBV5-1 and TRBJ1-2, is KAGVTQTPRYLIKTRGQQVTLSCSPISGHRSVSWYQQTPGQGLQFLFEYFSETQRNKGNFPGRFSGRQFSNSRSEMNVSTLELGDSALYLCASSLDLGGYGYTFGSGTRLTVV.

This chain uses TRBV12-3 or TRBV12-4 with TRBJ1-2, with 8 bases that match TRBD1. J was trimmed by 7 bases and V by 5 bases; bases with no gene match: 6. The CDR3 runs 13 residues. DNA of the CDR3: TGTGCCAGCAGTACAACAGGGGGAAGTGGCTACACCTTC. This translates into CASSTTGGSGYTF.

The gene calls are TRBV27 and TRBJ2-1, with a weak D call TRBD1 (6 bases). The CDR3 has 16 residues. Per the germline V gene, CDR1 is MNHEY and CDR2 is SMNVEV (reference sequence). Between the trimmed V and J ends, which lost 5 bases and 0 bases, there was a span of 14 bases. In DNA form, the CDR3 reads TGTGCCAGCAGTCCCTCCCGGGACATCTCCTACAATGAGCAGTTCTTC. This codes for CASSPSRDISYNEQFF.

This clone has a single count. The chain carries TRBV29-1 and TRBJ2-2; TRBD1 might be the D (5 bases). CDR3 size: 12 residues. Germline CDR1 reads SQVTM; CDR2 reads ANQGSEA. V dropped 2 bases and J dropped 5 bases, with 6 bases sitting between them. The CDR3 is CSVERQTGELFF. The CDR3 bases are TGCAGCGTTGAAAGACAGACCGGGGAGCTGTTTTTT.

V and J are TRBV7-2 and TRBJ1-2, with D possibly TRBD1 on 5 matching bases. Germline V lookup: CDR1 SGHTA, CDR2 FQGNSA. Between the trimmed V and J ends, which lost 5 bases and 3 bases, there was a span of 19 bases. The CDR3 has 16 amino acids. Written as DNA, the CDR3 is TGTGCCAGCAGCCCCCGGGGCGTAAGAATTGACTATGGCTACACCTTC. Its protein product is CASSPRGVRIDYGYTF.

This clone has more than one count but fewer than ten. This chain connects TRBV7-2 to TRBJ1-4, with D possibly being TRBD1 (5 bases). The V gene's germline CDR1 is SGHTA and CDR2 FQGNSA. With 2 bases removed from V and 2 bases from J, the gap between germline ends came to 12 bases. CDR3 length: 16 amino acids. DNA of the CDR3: TGTGCCAGCAGCTTACGGGGGAGATCGACTAATGAAAAACTGTTTTTT. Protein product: CASSLRGRSTNEKLFF. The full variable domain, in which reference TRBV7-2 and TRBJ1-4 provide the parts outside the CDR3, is GAGVSQSPSNKVTEKGKDVELRCDPISGHTALYWYRQSLGQGLEFLIYFQGNSAPDKSGLPSDRFSAERTGGSVSTLTIQRTQQEDSAVYLCASSLRGRSTNEKLFFGSGTQLSVL.

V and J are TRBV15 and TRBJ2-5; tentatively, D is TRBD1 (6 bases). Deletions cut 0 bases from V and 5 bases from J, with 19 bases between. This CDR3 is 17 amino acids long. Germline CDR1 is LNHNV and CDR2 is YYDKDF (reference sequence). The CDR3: CATSRDDGRGSGETQYF. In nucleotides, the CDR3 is TGTGCCACCAGCAGAGATGATGGTAGGGGGTCGGGGGAGACCCAGTACTTC.

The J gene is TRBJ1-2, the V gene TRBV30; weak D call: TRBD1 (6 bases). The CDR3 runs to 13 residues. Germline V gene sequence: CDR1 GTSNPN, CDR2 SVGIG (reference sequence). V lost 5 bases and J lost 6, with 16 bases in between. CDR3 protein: CAWGRGLGDGYTF. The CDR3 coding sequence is TGTGCCTGGGGCAGGGGCTTGGGTGATGGCTACACCTTC.

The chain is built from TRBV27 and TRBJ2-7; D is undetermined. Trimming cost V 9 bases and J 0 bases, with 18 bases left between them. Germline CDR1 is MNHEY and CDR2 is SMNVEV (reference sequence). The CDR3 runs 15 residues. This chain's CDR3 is CASRPQAHYSYEQYF. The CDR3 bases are TGTGCCAGTCGGCCCCAGGCCCACTACTCCTACGAGCAGTACTTC.

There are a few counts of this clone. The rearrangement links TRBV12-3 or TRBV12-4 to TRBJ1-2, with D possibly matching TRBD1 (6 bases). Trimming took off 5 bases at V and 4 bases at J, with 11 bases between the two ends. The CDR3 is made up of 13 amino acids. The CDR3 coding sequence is TGTGCCAGCAGTAGGACAGTGATCTATGGCTACACCTTC. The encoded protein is CASSRTVIYGYTF.

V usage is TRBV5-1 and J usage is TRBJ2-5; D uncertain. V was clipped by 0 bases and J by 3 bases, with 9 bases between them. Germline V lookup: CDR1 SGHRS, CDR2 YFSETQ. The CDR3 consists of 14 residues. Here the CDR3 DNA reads TGCGCCAGCAGCTTGGATGGGATAAAAGAGACCCAGTACTTC. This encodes CASSLDGIKETQYF. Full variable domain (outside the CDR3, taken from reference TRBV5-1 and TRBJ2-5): KAGVTQTPRYLIKTRGQQVTLSCSPISGHRSVSWYQQTPGQGLQFLFEYFSETQRNKGNFPGRFSGRQFSNSRSEMNVSTLELGDSALYLCASSLDGIKETQYFGPGTRLLVL.

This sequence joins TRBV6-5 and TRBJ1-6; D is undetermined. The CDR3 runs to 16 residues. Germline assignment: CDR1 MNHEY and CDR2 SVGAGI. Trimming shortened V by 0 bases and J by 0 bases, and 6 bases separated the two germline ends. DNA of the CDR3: TGTGCCAGCAGTTACTCTCGGAGCTCCTATAATTCACCCCTCCACTTT. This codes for CASSYSRSSYNSPLHF.

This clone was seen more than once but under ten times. The CDR3 nucleotides are TGTGCCAGAAGCTTCCCCCGGACCGGGACAGGGGGCAACTTGGGTAATGAAAAACTGTTTTTT. Its protein product is CARSFPRTGTGGNLGNEKLFF. The chain links TRBV7-5 to TRBJ1-4; no check of the table's D call, TRBD1, against the DNA was made. TRBV7-5 is recorded as a pseudogene. The CDR3 is 21 amino acids.

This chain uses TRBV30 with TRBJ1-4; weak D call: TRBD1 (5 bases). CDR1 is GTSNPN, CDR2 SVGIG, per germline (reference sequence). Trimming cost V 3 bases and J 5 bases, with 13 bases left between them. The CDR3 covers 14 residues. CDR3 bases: TGTGCCTGGAGACCTCGGGGGAGGAATGAAAAACTGTTTTTT. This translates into CAWRPRGRNEKLFF.